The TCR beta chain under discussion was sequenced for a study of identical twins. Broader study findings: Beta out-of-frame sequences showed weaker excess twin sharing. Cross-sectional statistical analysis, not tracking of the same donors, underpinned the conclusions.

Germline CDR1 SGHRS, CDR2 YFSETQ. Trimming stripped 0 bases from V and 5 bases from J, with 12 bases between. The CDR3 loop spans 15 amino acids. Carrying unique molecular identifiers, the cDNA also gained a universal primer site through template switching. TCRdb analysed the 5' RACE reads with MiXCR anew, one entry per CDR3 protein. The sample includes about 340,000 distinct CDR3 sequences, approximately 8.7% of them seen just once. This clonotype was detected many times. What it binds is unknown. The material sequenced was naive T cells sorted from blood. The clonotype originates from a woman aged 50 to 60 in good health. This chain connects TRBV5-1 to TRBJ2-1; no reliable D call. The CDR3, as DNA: TGCGCCAGCAGCTTGGAGAATGCGCGCAACAATGAGCAGTTCTTC. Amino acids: CASSLENARNNEQFF.